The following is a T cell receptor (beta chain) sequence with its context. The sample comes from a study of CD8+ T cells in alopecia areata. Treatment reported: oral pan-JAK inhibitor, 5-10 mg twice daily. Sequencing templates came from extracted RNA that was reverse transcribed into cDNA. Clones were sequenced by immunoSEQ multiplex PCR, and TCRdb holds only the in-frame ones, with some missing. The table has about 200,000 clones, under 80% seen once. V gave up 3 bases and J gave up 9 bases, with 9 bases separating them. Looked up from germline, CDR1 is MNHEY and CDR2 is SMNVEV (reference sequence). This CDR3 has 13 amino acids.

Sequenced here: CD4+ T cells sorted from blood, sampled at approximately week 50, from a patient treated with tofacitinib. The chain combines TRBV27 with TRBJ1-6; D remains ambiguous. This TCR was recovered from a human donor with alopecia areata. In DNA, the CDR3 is TGTGCCAGCAGTTTGGAGGTGGGTTCACCCCTCCACTTT. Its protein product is CASSLEVGSPLHF.